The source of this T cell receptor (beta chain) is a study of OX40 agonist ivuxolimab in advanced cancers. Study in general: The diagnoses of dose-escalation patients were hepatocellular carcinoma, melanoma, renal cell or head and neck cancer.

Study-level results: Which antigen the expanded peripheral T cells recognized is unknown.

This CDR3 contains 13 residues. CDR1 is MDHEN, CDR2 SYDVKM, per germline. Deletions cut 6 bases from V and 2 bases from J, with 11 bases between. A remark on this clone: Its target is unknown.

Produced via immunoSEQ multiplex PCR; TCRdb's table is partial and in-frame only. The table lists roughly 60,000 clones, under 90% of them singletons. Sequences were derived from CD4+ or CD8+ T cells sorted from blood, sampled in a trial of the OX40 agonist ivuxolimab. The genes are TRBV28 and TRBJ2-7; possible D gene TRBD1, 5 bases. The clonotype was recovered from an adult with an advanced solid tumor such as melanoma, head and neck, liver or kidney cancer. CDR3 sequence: CASRGGQTYEQYF. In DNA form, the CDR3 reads TGTGCCAGCAGGGGTGGACAAACCTACGAGCAGTACTTC.